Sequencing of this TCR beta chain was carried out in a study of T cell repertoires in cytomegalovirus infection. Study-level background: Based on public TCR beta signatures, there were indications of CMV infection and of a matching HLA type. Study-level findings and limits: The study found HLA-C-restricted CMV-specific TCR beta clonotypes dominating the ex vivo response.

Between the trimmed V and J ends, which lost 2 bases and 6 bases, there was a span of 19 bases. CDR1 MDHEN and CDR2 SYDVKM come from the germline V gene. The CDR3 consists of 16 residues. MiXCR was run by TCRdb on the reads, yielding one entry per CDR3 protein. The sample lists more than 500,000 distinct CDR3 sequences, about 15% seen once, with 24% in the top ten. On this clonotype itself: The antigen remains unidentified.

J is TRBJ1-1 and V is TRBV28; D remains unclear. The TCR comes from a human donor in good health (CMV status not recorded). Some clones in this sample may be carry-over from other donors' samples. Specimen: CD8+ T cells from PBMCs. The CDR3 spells CASSLGPEGRGAEAFF. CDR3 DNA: TGTGCCAGCAGTTTAGGGCCGGAAGGGAGAGGCGCTGAAGCTTTCTTT.